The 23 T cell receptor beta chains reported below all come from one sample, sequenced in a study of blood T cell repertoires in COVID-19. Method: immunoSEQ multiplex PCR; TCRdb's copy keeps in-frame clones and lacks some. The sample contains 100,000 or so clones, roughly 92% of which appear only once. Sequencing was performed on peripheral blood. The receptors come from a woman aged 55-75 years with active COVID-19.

This CDR3 is CASSQDGGLGNQPQHF. CDR3 coding DNA: TGCGCCAGCAGCCAAGACGGGGGACTCGGCAATCAGCCCCAGCATTTT. This chain uses TRBV4-1 with TRBJ1-5, with a tentative D call TRBD1 (5 bases). V shed 0 bases and J shed 2 bases, with 11 bases lying between them. Germline V gene sequence: CDR1 MGHRA, CDR2 YSYEKL. This CDR3 is built from 16 residues.

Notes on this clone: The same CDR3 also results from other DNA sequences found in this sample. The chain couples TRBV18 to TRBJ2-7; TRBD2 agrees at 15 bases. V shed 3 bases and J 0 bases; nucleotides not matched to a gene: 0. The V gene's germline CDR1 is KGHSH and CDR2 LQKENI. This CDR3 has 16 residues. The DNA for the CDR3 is TGTGCCAGCTCACCGGGACTAGCGGGAGGCTCCTACGAGCAGTACTTC. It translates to CASSPGLAGGSYEQYF.

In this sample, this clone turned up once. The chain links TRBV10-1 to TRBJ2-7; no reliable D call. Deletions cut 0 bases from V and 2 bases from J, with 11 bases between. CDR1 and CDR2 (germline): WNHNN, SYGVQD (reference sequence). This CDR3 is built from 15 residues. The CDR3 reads CASSESRRHPYEQYF. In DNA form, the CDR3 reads TGCGCCAGCAGTGAGTCGAGGCGCCATCCCTACGAGCAGTACTTC.

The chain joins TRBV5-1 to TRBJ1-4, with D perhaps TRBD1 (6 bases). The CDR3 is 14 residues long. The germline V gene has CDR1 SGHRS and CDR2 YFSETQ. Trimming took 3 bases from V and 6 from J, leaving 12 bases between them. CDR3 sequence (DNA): TGCGCCAGCAGCTCACAGGGATTCGATGAAAAACTGTTTTTT. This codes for CASSSQGFDEKLFF. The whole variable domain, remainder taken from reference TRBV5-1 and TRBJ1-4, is KAGVTQTPRYLIKTRGQQVTLSCSPISGHRSVSWYQQTPGQGLQFLFEYFSETQRNKGNFPGRFSGRQFSNSRSEMNVSTLELGDSALYLCASSSQGFDEKLFFGSGTQLSVL.

The CDR3 DNA sequence: TGCGCCAGCAGCCTTGACAGGGGGAACACTGAAGCTTTCTTT. Its translation is CASSLDRGNTEAFF. This sequence joins TRBV5-1 and TRBJ1-1, with 8 bases matching TRBD1. The CDR3 is made up of 14 amino acids. Germline CDR1 and CDR2: SGHRS and YFSETQ. V lost 4 bases to trimming and J lost 1 base; unmatched junction nucleotides: 3.

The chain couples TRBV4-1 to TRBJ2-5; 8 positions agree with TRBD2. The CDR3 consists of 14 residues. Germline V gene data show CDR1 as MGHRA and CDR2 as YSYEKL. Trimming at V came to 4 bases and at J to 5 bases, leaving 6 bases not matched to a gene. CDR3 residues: CASSLSTSEETQYF. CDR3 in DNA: TGCGCCAGCAGCCTTTCGACTAGCGAGGAGACCCAGTACTTC.

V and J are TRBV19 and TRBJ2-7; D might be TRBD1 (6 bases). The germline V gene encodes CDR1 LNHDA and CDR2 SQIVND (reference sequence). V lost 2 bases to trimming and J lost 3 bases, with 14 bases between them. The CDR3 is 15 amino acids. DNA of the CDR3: TGTGCCAGTAGTATAAGTAGGGGGAACCTCTACGAGCAGTACTTC. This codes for CASSISRGNLYEQYF.

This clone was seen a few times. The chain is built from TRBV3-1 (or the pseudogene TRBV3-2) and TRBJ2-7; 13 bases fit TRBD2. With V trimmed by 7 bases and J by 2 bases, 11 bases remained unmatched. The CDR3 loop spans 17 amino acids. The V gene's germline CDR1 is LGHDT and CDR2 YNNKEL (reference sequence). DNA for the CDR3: TGTGCCAGCACCGCTACTAGCGGGGGGGGGCGGACCTACGAGCAGTACTTC. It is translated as CASTATSGGGRTYEQYF.

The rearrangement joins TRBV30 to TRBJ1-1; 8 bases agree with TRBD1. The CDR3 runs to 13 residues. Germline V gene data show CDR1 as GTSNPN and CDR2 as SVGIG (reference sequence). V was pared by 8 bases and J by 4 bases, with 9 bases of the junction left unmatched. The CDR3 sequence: CAHGQGTGTEAFF. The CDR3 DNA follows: TGTGCCCACGGACAGGGTACGGGCACTGAAGCTTTCTTT.

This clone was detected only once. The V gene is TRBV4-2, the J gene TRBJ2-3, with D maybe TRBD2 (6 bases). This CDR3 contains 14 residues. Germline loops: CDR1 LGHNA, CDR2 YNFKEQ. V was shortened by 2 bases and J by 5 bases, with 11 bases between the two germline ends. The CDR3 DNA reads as TGTGCCAGCAGCCAACCCGGGAGAGAAGATACGCAGTATTTT. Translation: CASSQPGREDTQYF.

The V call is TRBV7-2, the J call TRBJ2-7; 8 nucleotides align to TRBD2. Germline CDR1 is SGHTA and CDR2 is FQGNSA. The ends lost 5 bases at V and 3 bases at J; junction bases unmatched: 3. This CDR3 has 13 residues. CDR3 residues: CASSGGRYYEQYF. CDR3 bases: TGTGCCAGCAGCGGCGGGAGGTACTACGAGCAGTACTTC.

CDR3 loop: CASSLQGGSSYEQYF. The CDR3 region has the DNA TGCGCCAGCAGCCTACAGGGTGGCAGCTCCTACGAGCAGTACTTC. The chain recombines TRBV5-1 with TRBJ2-7; possible D gene TRBD1, 6 bases. Germline V gene sequence: CDR1 SGHRS, CDR2 YFSETQ. Trimming cost V 4 bases and J 0 bases, with 14 bases left between them. This CDR3 spans 15 amino acids.

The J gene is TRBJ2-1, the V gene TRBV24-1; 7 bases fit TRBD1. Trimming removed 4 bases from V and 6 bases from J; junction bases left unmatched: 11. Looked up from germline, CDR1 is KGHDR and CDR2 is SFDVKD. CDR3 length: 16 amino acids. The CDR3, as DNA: TGTGCCACCAGTGACTCCGCTCCGGGACAGATCAATGAGCAGTTCTTC. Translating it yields CATSDSAPGQINEQFF.

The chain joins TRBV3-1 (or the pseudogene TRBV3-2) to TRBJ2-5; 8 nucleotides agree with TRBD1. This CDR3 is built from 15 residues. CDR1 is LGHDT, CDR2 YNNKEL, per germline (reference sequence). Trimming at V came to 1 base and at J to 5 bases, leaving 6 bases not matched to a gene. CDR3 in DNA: TGTGCCAGCAGCCAAGCCCAGGGGGCGAGGGAGACCCAGTACTTC. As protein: CASSQAQGARETQYF.

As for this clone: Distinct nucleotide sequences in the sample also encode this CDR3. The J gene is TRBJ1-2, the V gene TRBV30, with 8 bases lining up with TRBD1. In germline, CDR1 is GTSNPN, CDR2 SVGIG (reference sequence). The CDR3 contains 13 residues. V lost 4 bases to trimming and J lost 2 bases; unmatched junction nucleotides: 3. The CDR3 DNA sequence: TGTGCCTGGACTGGGACAGGCAACTATGGCTACACCTTC. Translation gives CAWTGTGNYGYTF.

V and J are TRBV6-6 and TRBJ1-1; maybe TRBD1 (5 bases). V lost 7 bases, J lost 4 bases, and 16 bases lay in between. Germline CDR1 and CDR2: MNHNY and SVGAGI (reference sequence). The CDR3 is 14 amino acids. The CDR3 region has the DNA TGTGCCAGCAAAAGTTCGGGGGGGGGCACTGAAGCTTTCTTT. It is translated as CASKSSGGGTEAFF.

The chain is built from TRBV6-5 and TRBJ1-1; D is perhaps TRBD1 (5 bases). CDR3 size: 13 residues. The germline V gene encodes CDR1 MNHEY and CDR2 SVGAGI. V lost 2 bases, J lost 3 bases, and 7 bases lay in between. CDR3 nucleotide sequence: TGTGCCAGCAGTTACACGGGGGACACTGAAGCTTTCTTT. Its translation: CASSYTGDTEAFF.

The CDR3 nucleotides read TGTGCCAGCAGTCGGGACAGTTACACTGAAGCTTTCTTT. Its translation: CASSRDSYTEAFF. This chain joins TRBV21-1 and TRBJ1-1; TRBD1 is taken as the D call from the table, unchecked against the DNA. TRBV21-1 is a documented pseudogene. The CDR3 extends over 13 amino acids.

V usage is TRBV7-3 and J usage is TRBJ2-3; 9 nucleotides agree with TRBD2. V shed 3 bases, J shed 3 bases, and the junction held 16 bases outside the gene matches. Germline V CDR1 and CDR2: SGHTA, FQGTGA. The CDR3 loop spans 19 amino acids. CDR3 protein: CASSLTGPGLASETDTQYF. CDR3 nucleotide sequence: TGTGCCAGCAGCTTGACAGGGCCCGGACTAGCGTCTGAGACAGATACGCAGTATTTT.

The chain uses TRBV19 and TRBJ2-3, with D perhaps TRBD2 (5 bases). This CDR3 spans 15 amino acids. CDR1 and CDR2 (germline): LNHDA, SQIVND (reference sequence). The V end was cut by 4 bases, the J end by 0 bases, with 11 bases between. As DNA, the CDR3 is TGTGCCAGTAGTAATTGGGAGACTAGCACAGATACGCAGTATTTT. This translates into CASSNWETSTDTQYF.

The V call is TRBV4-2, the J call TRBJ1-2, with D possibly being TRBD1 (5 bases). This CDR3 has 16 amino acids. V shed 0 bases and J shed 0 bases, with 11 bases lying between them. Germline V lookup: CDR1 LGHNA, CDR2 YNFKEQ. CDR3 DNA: TGTGCCAGCAGCCAAGATCCAGGGATCACTAACTATGGCTACACCTTC. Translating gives CASSQDPGITNYGYTF.

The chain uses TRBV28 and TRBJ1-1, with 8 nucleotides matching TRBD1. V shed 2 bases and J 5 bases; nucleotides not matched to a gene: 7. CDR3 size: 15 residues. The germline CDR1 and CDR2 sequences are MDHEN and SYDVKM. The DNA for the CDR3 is TGTGCCAGCAGTTTAAGGCGGCAGGGGGCGACTGAAGCTTTCTTT. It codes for CASSLRRQGATEAFF.

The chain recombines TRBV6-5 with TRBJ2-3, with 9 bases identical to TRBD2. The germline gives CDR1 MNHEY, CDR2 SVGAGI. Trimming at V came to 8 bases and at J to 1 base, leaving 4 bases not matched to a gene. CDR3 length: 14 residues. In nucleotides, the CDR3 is TGTGCCAGCGGGCGGGGGGGCGGCACAGATACGCAGTATTTT. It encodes CASGRGGGTDTQYF.